This note documents a single T cell receptor (beta chain) sequence. The source of the sample is a study of CD4 and CD8 cells across lung adenocarcinoma regions. TCRdb itself ran the PCR reads through MiXCR, one entry per CDR3 protein. There are about 9,600 distinct CDR3 sequences in the sample; roughly 46% occur only once, and 15% to 20% lies in the top ten. Trimming cost V 4 bases and J 2 bases, with 8 bases left between them. The CDR3 covers 13 residues. Germline CDR1 reads MNHEY; CDR2 reads SMNVEV (reference sequence). Localized lung adenocarcinoma, a non-small cell lung cancer, affected the donors.

This sequence originates from a male donor with lung adenocarcinoma. The CD4 and CD8 labels of this study may be unreliable. This sequence joins TRBV27 and TRBJ2-5, with D unclear. Sequences were obtained from CD4+ T cells from the margin of a lung tumor. CDR3 sequence: CASSYQPQETQYF. The CDR3 DNA follows: TGTGCCAGCAGTTACCAGCCTCAAGAGACCCAGTACTTC.